Listed below are T cell receptor beta chains from one sample, sequenced in a study of long-term antiretroviral therapy in people with HIV. The protocol was immunoSEQ multiplex PCR, while the TCRdb copy is restricted to in-frame clones and leaves out a portion. In the table there are roughly 36,000 clones, 80% to 90% of which are singletons. Sample: unsorted PBMCs, taken about 2.7 years before starting antiretroviral therapy. Receptors originate from a woman in her 30s with HIV. Both conserved end residues are part of each CDR3. D genes are given only for firm matches. Clone size appears in some rows only: once, few, many, or a class for an expanded clone.

length: 12
size: .
V: TRBV15
D: .
J: TRBJ1-2
CDR3: CATSKTPYGYTF
DNA: TGTGCCACCAGCAAGACACCTTATGGCTACACCTTC

length: 15
size: .
V: TRBV12-5
D: TRBD2
J: TRBJ2-1
CDR3: CASGLTSGGAYEQFF
DNA: TGTGCTAGTGGTTTAACTAGCGGGGGGGCTTATGAGCAGTTCTTC

length: 12
size: few
V: TRBV7-9
D: .
J: TRBJ1-1
CDR3: CASSLARGEAFF
DNA: TGTGCCAGCAGCTTAGCTAGGGGTGAAGCTTTCTTT

length: 14
size: .
V: TRBV30
D: TRBD1
J: TRBJ1-1
CDR3: CAWSTQGGDTEAFF
DNA: TGTGCCTGGAGTACCCAAGGGGGCGACACTGAAGCTTTCTTT

length: 16
size: .
V: TRBV9
D: TRBD1
J: TRBJ2-1
CDR3: CASSVEAGGFVNEQFF
DNA: TGTGCCAGCAGCGTAGAGGCAGGGGGCTTTGTCAATGAGCAGTTCTTC

length: 13
size: .
V: TRBV4-1
D: .
J: TRBJ2-5
CDR3: CASSQGREETQYF
DNA: TGCGCCAGCAGCCAGGGCAGGGAAGAGACCCAGTACTTC

length: 15
size: .
V: TRBV6-4
D: .
J: TRBJ1-5
CDR3: CASSDTDSPNQPQHF
DNA: TGTGCCAGCAGTGACACTGACAGTCCAAATCAGCCCCAGCATTTT

length: 18
size: .
V: TRBV6-1
D: TRBD1
J: TRBJ2-2
CDR3: CASSEWDRGQGNTGELFF
DNA: TGTGCCAGCAGTGAATGGGACAGGGGGCAGGGTAACACCGGGGAGCTGTTTTTT

length: 15
size: .
V: TRBV9
D: .
J: TRBJ2-2
CDR3: CASSVEGLNTGELFF
DNA: TGTGCCAGCAGCGTAGAGGGGTTGAACACCGGGGAGCTGTTTTTT

length: 14
size: .
V: TRBV5-1
D: .
J: TRBJ2-3
CDR3: CASSLDGSTDTQYF
DNA: TGCGCCAGCAGCTTGGATGGTAGCACAGATACGCAGTATTTT

length: 13
size: .
V: TRBV7-2
D: .
J: TRBJ2-4
CDR3: CASSLVGGDIQYF
DNA: TGTGCCAGCAGCTTAGTCGGAGGAGACATTCAGTACTTC

length: 16
size: .
V: TRBV14
D: TRBD1
J: TRBJ2-1
CDR3: CASSQRGQGYYNEQFF
DNA: TGTGCCAGCAGCCAACGGGGACAGGGGTATTACAATGAGCAGTTCTTC

length: 14
size: .
V: TRBV6-6
D: TRBD1
J: TRBJ1-5
CDR3: CASSLTGGYQPQHF
DNA: TGTGCCAGCAGCCTTACAGGGGGCTATCAGCCCCAGCATTTT

length: 16
size: .
V: TRBV7-3
D: TRBD2
J: TRBJ2-3
CDR3: CASSPLAGGGTDTQYF
DNA: TGTGCCAGCAGCCCTCTAGCGGGGGGGGGCACAGATACGCAGTATTTT

length: 13
size: once
V: TRBV7-9
D: .
J: TRBJ1-2
CDR3: CASSATVFYGYTF
DNA: TGTGCCAGCAGCGCCACAGTTTTCTATGGCTACACCTTC

length: 15
size: .
V: TRBV5-1
D: .
J: TRBJ2-1
CDR3: CASSLGPGTSNEQFF
DNA: TGCGCCAGCAGCTTGGGTCCGGGGACCTCCAATGAGCAGTTCTTC

length: 15
size: .
V: TRBV5-1
D: .
J: TRBJ2-1
CDR3: CASSLEGPPNNEQFF
DNA: TGCGCCAGCAGCTTGGAGGGGCCCCCAAACAATGAGCAGTTCTTC

length: 15
size: .
V: TRBV5-1
D: TRBD1
J: TRBJ1-2
CDR3: CASSTGQGEGYGYTF
DNA: TGCGCCAGCAGCACAGGACAGGGGGAGGGCTATGGCTACACCTTC

length: 17
size: .
V: TRBV7-9
D: TRBD1
J: TRBJ2-1
CDR3: CASSNLPGTGGRNEQFF
DNA: TGTGCCAGCAGCAACTTACCCGGGACAGGGGGTAGGAATGAGCAGTTCTTC

length: 18
size: .
V: TRBV18
D: .
J: TRBJ1-4
CDR3: CASSRNRRTDQTNEKLFF
DNA: TGTGCCAGCTCACGGAACCGACGGACAGACCAAACTAATGAAAAACTGTTTTTT

length: 13
size: .
V: TRBV5-8
D: .
J: TRBJ1-3
CDR3: CASRGRSGNTIYF
DNA: TGTGCCAGCAGAGGGCGGTCCGGAAACACCATATATTTT

length: 15
size: few
V: TRBV7-3
D: .
J: TRBJ2-5
CDR3: CASSLGYGLEETQYF
DNA: TGTGCCAGCAGCTTAGGTTACGGGCTGGAAGAGACCCAGTACTTC

length: 14
size: .
V: TRBV30
D: TRBD1
J: TRBJ1-2
CDR3: CASRQGSVHYGYTF
DNA: TGTGCCTCCCGACAGGGGTCGGTACACTATGGCTACACCTTC

length: 15
size: once
V: TRBV11-2
D: .
J: TRBJ1-1
CDR3: CASSLGVTMNTEAFF
DNA: TGTGCCAGCAGCTTAGGGGTTACAATGAACACTGAAGCTTTCTTT

length: 15
size: .
V: TRBV25-1
D: TRBD1
J: TRBJ2-2
CDR3: CASRGQGVRTGELFF
DNA: TGTGCCAGCAGGGGACAGGGGGTCCGCACCGGGGAGCTGTTTTTT

length: 16
size: .
V: TRBV27
D: .
J: TRBJ1-2
CDR3: CASSLLGPGQTYGYTF
DNA: TGTGCCAGCAGTTTATTGGGGCCCGGGCAGACCTATGGCTACACCTTC

length: 16
size: .
V: TRBV18
D: .
J: TRBJ1-1
CDR3: CASSPGTTSRYTEAFF
DNA: TGTGCCAGCTCACCCGGGACAACGAGTCGGTACACTGAAGCTTTCTTT

length: 15
size: .
V: TRBV2
D: TRBD1
J: TRBJ1-2
CDR3: CASSEVGQGAYGYTF
DNA: TGTGCCAGCAGTGAAGTAGGACAGGGGGCCTATGGCTACACCTTC

length: 14
size: .
V: TRBV4-1
D: .
J: TRBJ1-3
CDR3: CASSQDKSRDTIYF
DNA: TGCGCCAGCAGCCAAGATAAGAGCCGGGACACCATATATTTT

length: 16
size: .
V: TRBV25-1
D: TRBD1
J: TRBJ2-2
CDR3: CASSGGGQSNTGELFF
DNA: TGTGCCAGCAGTGGAGGGGGACAGAGCAACACCGGGGAGCTGTTTTTT

length: 15
size: .
V: TRBV4-1
D: .
J: TRBJ1-1
CDR3: CASSQDKLMNTEAFF
DNA: TGCGCCAGCAGCCAAGATAAACTAATGAACACTGAAGCTTTCTTT

length: 12
size: .
V: TRBV7-6
D: .
J: TRBJ1-2
CDR3: CASSLDSYGYTF
DNA: TGTGCCAGCAGCTTAGACAGCTATGGCTACACCTTC

length: 16
size: .
V: TRBV13
D: .
J: TRBJ2-1
CDR3: CASSLKQGSGFGEQFF
DNA: TGTGCCAGCAGCTTGAAGCAGGGTTCGGGGTTTGGTGAGCAGTTCTTC

length: 13
size: .
V: TRBV18
D: .
J: TRBJ1-1
CDR3: CASSQGRNTEAFF
DNA: TGTGCCAGCTCACAGGGACGGAACACTGAAGCTTTCTTT

length: 15
size: .
V: TRBV19
D: TRBD1
J: TRBJ1-1
CDR3: CASSLTGTGATEAFF
DNA: TGTGCCAGTAGTCTCACCGGGACAGGGGCCACTGAAGCTTTCTTT

length: 15
size: .
V: TRBV6-5
D: .
J: TRBJ2-1
CDR3: CASSLGSEAYNEQFF
DNA: TGTGCCAGCAGCCTGGGCAGTGAGGCCTACAATGAGCAGTTCTTC

length: 17
size: .
V: TRBV15
D: TRBD2
J: TRBJ2-7
CDR3: CATGDASGGLLSYEQYF
DNA: TGTGCCACCGGGGATGCTAGCGGGGGCCTCCTCTCCTACGAGCAGTACTTC

length: 16
size: .
V: TRBV5-1
D: .
J: TRBJ1-6
CDR3: CASSLALGDYNSPLHF
DNA: TGCGCCAGCAGCTTGGCTCTGGGGGACTATAATTCACCCCTCCACTTT